The 5 T cell receptor beta chains in this list originate from one sample, sequenced in a study of neurological immune-mediated disorders. TCRdb redid the calling of the 5' RACE reads with MiXCR, one entry per CDR3 protein. The data show about 79,000 distinct CDR3 sequences, 14% seen once. The source material was PBMCs. Receptor source: a woman in her fifties or sixties in good health.

This clonotype was counted at least ten times. The rearrangement links TRBV18 to TRBJ2-6; D may be TRBD2 (5 bases). Germline-derived CDR1 and CDR2 are KGHSH and LQKENI. V lost 0 bases and J 1 base, leaving 7 bases between the germline ends. CDR3 length equals 16 residues. Written as DNA, the CDR3 is TGTGCCAGCTCACCACCGCAGCGGTCTGGGGCCAACGTCCTGACTTTC. Its protein is CASSPPQRSGANVLTF.

In its sample, this clonotype was seen many times. The chain recombines TRBV5-1 with TRBJ2-7; D remains unclear. Germline V gene lookup returns CDR1 SGHRS and CDR2 YFSETQ. The V gene lost 4 bases and the J gene lost 5 bases, with 16 bases spanning the gap. This CDR3 has 14 residues. CDR3 region: CASSPLGPNDEQYF. The DNA for the CDR3 is TGCGCCAGCAGCCCCCTGGGCCCGAACGACGAGCAGTACTTC. The entire variable domain, with the rest obtained from reference TRBV5-1 and TRBJ2-7, is as follows: KAGVTQTPRYLIKTRGQQVTLSCSPISGHRSVSWYQQTPGQGLQFLFEYFSETQRNKGNFPGRFSGRQFSNSRSEMNVSTLELGDSALYLCASSPLGPNDEQYFGPGTRLTVT.

This clonotype occurred many times. The chain links TRBV10-2 to TRBJ2-3; tentatively, D is TRBD2 (6 bases). CDR1 and CDR2 from the germline V gene are WSHSY and SAAADI. The germline V and J ends were trimmed by 10 bases and 0 bases, with 8 bases remaining between them. The CDR3 totals 12 residues. Here the CDR3 DNA reads TGCGCCATCAGCGGGAGCACAGATACGCAGTATTTT. Its translation is CAISGSTDTQYF.

This clonotype was detected many times. This chain joins TRBV7-2 and TRBJ2-4; D uncertain. The V gene's germline CDR1 is SGHTA and CDR2 FQGNSA. The V gene lost 4 bases and the J gene lost 9 bases, with 10 bases spanning the gap. The CDR3 length is 12 residues. The CDR3 region is CASSSGPGIQYF. The CDR3 DNA sequence: TGTGCCAGCAGCTCGGGCCCCGGCATTCAGTACTTC.

This clonotype was seen ten or more times. V is TRBV6-6 and J is TRBJ2-7, with D possibly being TRBD1 (5 bases). The length of the CDR3 is 16 residues. V was cut by 3 bases and J by 2 bases, with 17 bases left in between. Per the germline V gene, CDR1 is MNHNY and CDR2 is SVGAGI (reference sequence). The CDR3 DNA is TGTGCCAGCAGTTATACGGCGGCAGGGTCCCCCTACGAGCAGTACTTC. Encoded protein: CASSYTAAGSPYEQYF.